These 6 T cell receptor beta chains were all obtained from the same sample, sequenced in a study of cytomegalovirus exposure and HLA in healthy donors. Sequencing used immunoSEQ multiplex PCR; TCRdb keeps in-frame clones, though not all of them. The sample has 150,000 to 200,000 clones, roughly 82% seen once; the top ten hold around 1.6%. The sample taken for sequencing was PBMCs. These receptors were taken from a woman younger than 35 in good health and CMV-seronegative.

V and J are TRBV4-1 and TRBJ2-1, with a possible D match to TRBD2 (6 bases). This CDR3 comprises 12 residues. The V gene's germline CDR1 is MGHRA and CDR2 YSYEKL. Between the trimmed V and J ends, which lost 4 bases and 7 bases, there was a span of 8 bases. Written as DNA, the CDR3 is TGCGCCAGCAGCCGCCGGGAGAATGAGCAGTTCTTC. This gives the protein CASSRRENEQFF.

V gene TRBV29-1 combines with J gene TRBJ1-1; no reliable D call. Between the trimmed V and J ends, which lost 5 bases and 4 bases, there was a span of 8 bases. The CDR3 sequence is 11 residues long. Germline V gives CDR1 SQVTM, CDR2 ANQGSEA. The CDR3 protein is CSVSAVTEAFF. The CDR3 nucleotides are TGCAGCGTTTCAGCGGTCACTGAAGCTTTCTTT.

CDR3 loop: CASSQPAPRGLNEKLFF. The CDR3 region has the DNA TGCGCCAGCAGCCAACCCGCACCCAGGGGTCTAAATGAAAAACTGTTTTTT. The chain carries TRBV4-1 and TRBJ1-4; tentative D call: TRBD1 (6 bases). With 2 bases removed from V and 5 bases from J, the gap between germline ends came to 18 bases. The CDR3 is made up of 17 amino acids. Germline CDR1 and CDR2: MGHRA and YSYEKL.

This clone was counted once. The chain links TRBV9 to TRBJ2-2, with D possibly TRBD2 on 6 matching bases. The CDR3 runs 17 residues. From germline, CDR1 is SGDLS and CDR2 YYNGEE. V was shortened by 0 bases and J by 3 bases, with 15 bases between the two germline ends. The CDR3 loop is CASSVGVRDLYTGELFF. The DNA for the CDR3 is TGTGCCAGCAGCGTAGGTGTCAGGGACTTGTACACCGGGGAGCTGTTTTTT.

V and J are TRBV27 and TRBJ2-5; D not certain. V lost 5 bases, J lost 5 bases, and 18 bases lay in between. CDR1 is MNHEY and CDR2 is SMNVEV in the germline V gene (reference sequence). The CDR3 spans 15 residues. The CDR3: CASSVTAARWETQYF. Here the CDR3 DNA reads TGTGCCAGCAGTGTGACTGCGGCCCGGTGGGAGACCCAGTACTTC.

In DNA, the CDR3 is TGCGCCAGCAGCCGCGGGGTGGGGAGCAATCAGCCCCAGCATTTT. Amino acids: CASSRGVGSNQPQHF. The chain employs TRBV5-1 and TRBJ1-5; D gene uncertain. V lost 4 bases, J lost 1 base, and 12 bases lay in between. The CDR3 consists of 15 residues. Germline loops: CDR1 SGHRS, CDR2 YFSETQ. Using reference TRBV5-1 and TRBJ1-5 for the parts outside the CDR3, the full variable domain is KAGVTQTPRYLIKTRGQQVTLSCSPISGHRSVSWYQQTPGQGLQFLFEYFSETQRNKGNFPGRFSGRQFSNSRSEMNVSTLELGDSALYLCASSRGVGSNQPQHFGDGTRLSIL.